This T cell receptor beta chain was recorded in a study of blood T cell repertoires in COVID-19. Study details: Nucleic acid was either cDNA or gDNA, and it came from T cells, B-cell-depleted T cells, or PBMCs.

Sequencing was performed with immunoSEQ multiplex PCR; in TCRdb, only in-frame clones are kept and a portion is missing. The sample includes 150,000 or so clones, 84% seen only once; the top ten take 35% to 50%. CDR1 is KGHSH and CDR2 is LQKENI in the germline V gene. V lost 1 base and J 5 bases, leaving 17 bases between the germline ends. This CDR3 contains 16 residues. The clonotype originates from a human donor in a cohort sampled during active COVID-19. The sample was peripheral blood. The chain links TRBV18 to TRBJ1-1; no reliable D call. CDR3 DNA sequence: TGTGCCAGCTCACCACTCCCGGGATGGTCGGTTACTGAAGCTTTCTTT. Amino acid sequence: CASSPLPGWSVTEAFF.